The clone carrying this TCR beta chain was seen only a few times. Its antigen is not identified. The data originate from a study of T-cell memory formation after mild COVID-19. The study, taken as a whole, reports: Those CD4+ clones that contracted were mainly in CM and EM (CD8+ ones in EMRA). Pre-infection memory held some responding clones, suggesting pre-existing cross-reactive T cells responded.

Trimming shortened V by 2 bases and J by 5 bases, and 15 bases separated the two germline ends. There are 15 residues in the CDR3. Germline CDR1 and CDR2: SGHVS and FQNEAQ. TCRdb itself ran the 5' RACE reads through MiXCR, one entry per CDR3 protein. The table has under 110,000 distinct CDR3 sequences, approximately 15% seen once. The sequence derives from an adult woman who had mild COVID-19 (a few samples of this study predate the infection). Cell type and time point are not known. The chain recombines TRBV7-8 with TRBJ1-1; D perhaps matches TRBD1 (6 bases). Specimen: PBMCs or a T cell subset sorted from them (not recorded which). CDR3 region: CASSLQGITLTEAFF. In nucleotides, the CDR3 is TGTGCCAGCAGCTTACAGGGGATTACTTTGACTGAAGCTTTCTTT.